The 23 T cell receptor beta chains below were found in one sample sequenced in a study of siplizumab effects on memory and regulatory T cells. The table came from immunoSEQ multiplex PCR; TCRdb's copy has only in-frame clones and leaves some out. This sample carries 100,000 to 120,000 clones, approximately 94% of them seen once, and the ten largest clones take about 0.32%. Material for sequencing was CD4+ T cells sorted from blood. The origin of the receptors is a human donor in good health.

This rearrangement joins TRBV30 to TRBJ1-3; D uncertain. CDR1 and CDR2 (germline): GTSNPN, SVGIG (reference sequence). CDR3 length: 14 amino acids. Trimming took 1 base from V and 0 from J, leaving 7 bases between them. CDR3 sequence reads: CAWSDVGSGNTIYF. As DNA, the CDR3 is TGTGCCTGGAGTGATGTAGGCTCTGGAAACACCATATATTTT.

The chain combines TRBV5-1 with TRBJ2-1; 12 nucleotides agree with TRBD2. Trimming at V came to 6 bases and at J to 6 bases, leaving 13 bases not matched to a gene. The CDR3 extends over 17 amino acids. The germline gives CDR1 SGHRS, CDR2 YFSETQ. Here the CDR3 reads CASTTGPRTSGTNEQFF. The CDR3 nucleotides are TGCGCCAGCACCACGGGCCCCCGGACTAGCGGGACCAATGAGCAGTTCTTC.

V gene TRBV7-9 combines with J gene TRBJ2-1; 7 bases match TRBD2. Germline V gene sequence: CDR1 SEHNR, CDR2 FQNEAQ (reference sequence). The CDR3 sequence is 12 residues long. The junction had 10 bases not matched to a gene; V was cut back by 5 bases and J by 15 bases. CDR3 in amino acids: CASSVNDGGRFF. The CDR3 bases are TGTGCCAGCAGCGTAAATGACGGCGGGAGGTTCTTC.

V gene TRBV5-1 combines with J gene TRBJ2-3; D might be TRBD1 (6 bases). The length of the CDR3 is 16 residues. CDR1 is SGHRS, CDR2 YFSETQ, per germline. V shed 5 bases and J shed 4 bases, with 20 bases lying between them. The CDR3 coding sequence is TGCGCCAGCAGTCGTAATTTCCGGGACAACGCAGATACGCAGTATTTT. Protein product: CASSRNFRDNADTQYF.

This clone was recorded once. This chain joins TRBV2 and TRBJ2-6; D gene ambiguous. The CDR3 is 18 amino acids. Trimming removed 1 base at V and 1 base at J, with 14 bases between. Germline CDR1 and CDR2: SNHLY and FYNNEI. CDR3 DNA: TGTGCCAGCAGTGAAGGTGGGCGAACTTCTTCTGGGGCCAACGTCCTGACTTTC. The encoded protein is CASSEGGRTSSGANVLTF.

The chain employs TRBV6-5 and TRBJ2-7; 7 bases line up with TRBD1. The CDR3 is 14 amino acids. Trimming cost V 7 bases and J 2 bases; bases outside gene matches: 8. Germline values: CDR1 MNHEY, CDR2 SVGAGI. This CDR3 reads CASTPRGTAYEQYF. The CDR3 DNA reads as TGTGCCAGCACACCCAGGGGGACGGCCTACGAGCAGTACTTC.

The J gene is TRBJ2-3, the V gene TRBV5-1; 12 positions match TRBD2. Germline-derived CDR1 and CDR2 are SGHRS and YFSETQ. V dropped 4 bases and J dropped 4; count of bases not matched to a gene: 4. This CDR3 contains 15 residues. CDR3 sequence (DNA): TGCGCCAGCAGCATACTAGCGGGAGGACCAGATACGCAGTATTTT. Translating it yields CASSILAGGPDTQYF.

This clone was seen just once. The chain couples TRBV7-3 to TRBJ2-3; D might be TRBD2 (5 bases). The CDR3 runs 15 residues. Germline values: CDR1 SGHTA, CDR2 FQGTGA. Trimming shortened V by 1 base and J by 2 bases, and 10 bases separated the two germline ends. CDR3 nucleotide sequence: TGTGCCAGCAGCTTAAATTCGGGATTCACAGATACGCAGTATTTT. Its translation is CASSLNSGFTDTQYF. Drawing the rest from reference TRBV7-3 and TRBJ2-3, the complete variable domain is GAGVSQTPSNKVTEKGKYVELRCDPISGHTALYWYRQSLGQGPEFLIYFQGTGAADDSGLPNDRFFAVRPEGSVSTLKIQRTERGDSAVYLCASSLNSGFTDTQYFGPGTRLTVL.

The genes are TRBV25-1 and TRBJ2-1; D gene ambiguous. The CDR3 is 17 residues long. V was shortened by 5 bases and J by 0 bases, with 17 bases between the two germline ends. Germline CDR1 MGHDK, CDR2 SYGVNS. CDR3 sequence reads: CASSQRLGRSSYNEQFF. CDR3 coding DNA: TGTGCCAGCAGTCAAAGGCTTGGCAGAAGCTCCTACAATGAGCAGTTCTTC.

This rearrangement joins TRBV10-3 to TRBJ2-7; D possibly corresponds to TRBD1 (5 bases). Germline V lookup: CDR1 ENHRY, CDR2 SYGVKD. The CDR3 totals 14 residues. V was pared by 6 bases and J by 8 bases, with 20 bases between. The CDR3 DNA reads TGTGCCATCAGCCAGGGTTCCTCCGGTAGGAAGCAGTACTTC. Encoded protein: CAISQGSSGRKQYF.

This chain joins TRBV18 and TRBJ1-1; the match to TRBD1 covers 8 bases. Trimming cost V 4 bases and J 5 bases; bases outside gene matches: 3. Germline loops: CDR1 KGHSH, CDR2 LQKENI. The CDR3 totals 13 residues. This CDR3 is CASSRTGRTEAFF. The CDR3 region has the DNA TGTGCCAGCTCACGGACAGGGCGGACTGAAGCTTTCTTT.

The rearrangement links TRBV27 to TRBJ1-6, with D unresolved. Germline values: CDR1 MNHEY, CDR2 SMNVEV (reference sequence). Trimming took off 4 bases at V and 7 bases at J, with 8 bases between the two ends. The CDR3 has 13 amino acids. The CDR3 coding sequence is TGTGCCAGCAGTTGGTCGGGGAATTCACCCCTCCACTTT. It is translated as CASSWSGNSPLHF.

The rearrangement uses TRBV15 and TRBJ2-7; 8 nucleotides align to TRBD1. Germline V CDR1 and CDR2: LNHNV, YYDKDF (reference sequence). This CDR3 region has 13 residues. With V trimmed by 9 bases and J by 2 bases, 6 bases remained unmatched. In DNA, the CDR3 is TGTGCCACGTCACGGGACAGGACCTACGAGCAGTACTTC. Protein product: CATSRDRTYEQYF.

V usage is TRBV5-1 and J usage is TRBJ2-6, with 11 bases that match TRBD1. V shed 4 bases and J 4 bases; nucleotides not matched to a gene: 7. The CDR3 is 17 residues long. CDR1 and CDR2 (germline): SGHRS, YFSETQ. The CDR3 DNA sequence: TGCGCCAGCAGCGGATGGACAGGGGGCTCCGGGGCCAACGTCCTGACTTTC. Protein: CASSGWTGGSGANVLTF.

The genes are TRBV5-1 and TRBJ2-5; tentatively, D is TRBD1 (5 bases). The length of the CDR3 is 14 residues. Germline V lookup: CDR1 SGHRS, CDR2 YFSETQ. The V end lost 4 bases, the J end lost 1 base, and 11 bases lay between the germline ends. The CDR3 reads CASSLQGIQETQYF. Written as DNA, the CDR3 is TGCGCCAGCAGCCTGCAGGGTATCCAAGAGACCCAGTACTTC.

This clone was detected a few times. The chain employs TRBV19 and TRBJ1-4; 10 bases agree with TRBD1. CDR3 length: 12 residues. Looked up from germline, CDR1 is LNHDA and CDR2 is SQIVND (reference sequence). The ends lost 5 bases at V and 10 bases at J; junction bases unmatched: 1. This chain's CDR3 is CASSRDRGKLFF. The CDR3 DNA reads TGTGCCAGTAGTCGGGACAGGGGAAAACTGTTTTTT.

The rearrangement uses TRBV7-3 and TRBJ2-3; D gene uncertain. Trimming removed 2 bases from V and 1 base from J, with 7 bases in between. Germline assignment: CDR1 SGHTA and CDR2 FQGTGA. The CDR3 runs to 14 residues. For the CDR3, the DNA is TGTGCCAGCAGCTTATTAGGTCGCACAGATACGCAGTATTTT. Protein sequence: CASSLLGRTDTQYF.

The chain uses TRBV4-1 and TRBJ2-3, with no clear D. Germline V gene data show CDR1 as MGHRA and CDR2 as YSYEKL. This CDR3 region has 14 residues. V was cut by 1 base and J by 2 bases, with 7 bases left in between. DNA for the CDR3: TGCGCCAGCAGCCAAGTTTCCCACACAGATACGCAGTATTTT. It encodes CASSQVSHTDTQYF.

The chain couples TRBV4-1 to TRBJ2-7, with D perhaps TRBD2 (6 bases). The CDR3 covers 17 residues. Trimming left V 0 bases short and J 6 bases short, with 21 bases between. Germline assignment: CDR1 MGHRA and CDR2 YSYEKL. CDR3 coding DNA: TGCGCCAGCAGCCAAGATAGGCTAGCCGGAGGGTCGGTCGAGCAGTACTTC. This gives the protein CASSQDRLAGGSVEQYF.

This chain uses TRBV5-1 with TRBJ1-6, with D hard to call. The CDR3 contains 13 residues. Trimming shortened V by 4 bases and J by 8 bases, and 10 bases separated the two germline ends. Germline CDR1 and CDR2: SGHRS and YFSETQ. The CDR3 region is CASSGMEDSPLHF. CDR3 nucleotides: TGCGCCAGCAGCGGAATGGAGGATTCACCCCTCCACTTT. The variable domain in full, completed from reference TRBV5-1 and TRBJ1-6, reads KAGVTQTPRYLIKTRGQQVTLSCSPISGHRSVSWYQQTPGQGLQFLFEYFSETQRNKGNFPGRFSGRQFSNSRSEMNVSTLELGDSALYLCASSGMEDSPLHFGNGTRLTVT.

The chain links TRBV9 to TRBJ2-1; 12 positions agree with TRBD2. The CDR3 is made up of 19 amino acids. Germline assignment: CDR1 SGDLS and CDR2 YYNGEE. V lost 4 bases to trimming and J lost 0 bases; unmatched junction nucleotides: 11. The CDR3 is CASSTSSGGARSSYNEQFF. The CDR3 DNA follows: TGTGCCAGCAGCACATCTAGCGGGGGGGCCCGATCCTCCTACAATGAGCAGTTCTTC.

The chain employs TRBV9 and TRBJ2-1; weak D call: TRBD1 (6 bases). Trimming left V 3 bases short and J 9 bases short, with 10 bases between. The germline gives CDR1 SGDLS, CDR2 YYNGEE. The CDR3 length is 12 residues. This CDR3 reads CASSGGGAEQFF. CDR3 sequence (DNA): TGTGCCAGCAGCGGAGGGGGAGCTGAGCAGTTCTTC.

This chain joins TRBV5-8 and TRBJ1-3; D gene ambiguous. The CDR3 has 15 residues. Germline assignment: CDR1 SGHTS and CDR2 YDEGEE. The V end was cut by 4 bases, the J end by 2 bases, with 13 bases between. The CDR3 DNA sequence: TGTGCCAGCAGCCCCAAAGGGAAGGCTGGAAACACCATATATTTT. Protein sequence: CASSPKGKAGNTIYF.